The rows below give T cell receptor beta chains drawn from one sample of a study of T cell repertoires in cytomegalovirus infection. Their cognate antigens are unknown. TCRdb passed the reads through MiXCR, listing each CDR3 protein once. The profile shows over 45,000 distinct CDR3 sequences, around 21% of them singletons. The specimen was CD8+ T cells from cultured PBMCs, collected from culture after CMV antigen stimulation. These receptors were obtained from a human donor in good health (CMV status not recorded). Some clones in this sample may be carry-over from other donors' samples. The CDR3 runs from the conserved cysteine through the conserved F or W. Fields, in order: V gene, D gene, clone size, J gene, CDR3 DNA, CDR3 protein. A D gene is named only where the DNA matches it firmly. The size entry is marked missing in some rows and otherwise reads once, few, many or a size class.

V gene: TRBV19
D gene: TRBD2
clone size: -
J gene: TRBJ2-5
CDR3 DNA: TGTGCCAGTAGTGACTTAGCGGGAGCCCGGGAGACCCAGTACTTC
CDR3 protein: CASSDLAGARETQYF

V gene: TRBV20-1
D gene: TRBD2
clone size: many
J gene: TRBJ2-7
CDR3 DNA: TGCAGTGCTAGAGATCGGCTTGTGACGGGAGGAAGGGACGAGCAGTACTTC
CDR3 protein: CSARDRLVTGGRDEQYF

V gene: TRBV6-5
D gene: TRBD1
clone size: few
J gene: TRBJ1-2
CDR3 DNA: TGTGCCAGCACCATGGGACAGGGAGGCTACACCTTC
CDR3 protein: CASTMGQGGYTF

V gene: TRBV18
D gene: -
clone size: -
J gene: TRBJ2-1
CDR3 DNA: TGTGCCAGCTCACCACGGGAAAAGCGGAATGAGCAGTTCTTC
CDR3 protein: CASSPREKRNEQFF

V gene: TRBV27
D gene: TRBD2
clone size: many
J gene: TRBJ2-3
CDR3 DNA: TGTGCCAGCAGTTTATCGGGAGGGGATTACACAGATACGCAGTATTTT
CDR3 protein: CASSLSGGDYTDTQYF

V gene: TRBV7-2
D gene: -
clone size: many
J gene: TRBJ1-5
CDR3 DNA: TGTGCCAGCAGCTTAGCAGCGGGGGATGGAGGCCAGCATTTT
CDR3 protein: CASSLAAGDGGQHF

V gene: TRBV6-2/TRBV6-3
D gene: TRBD1
clone size: once
J gene: TRBJ2-1
CDR3 DNA: TGTGCCAGCGACGATAGGACAGGGGACTACAATGAGCAGTTCTTC
CDR3 protein: CASDDRTGDYNEQFF

V gene: TRBV30
D gene: -
clone size: -
J gene: TRBJ2-7
CDR3 DNA: TGTGCCTGGGGAACAGGGCCATCGTACGAGCAGTACTTC
CDR3 protein: CAWGTGPSYEQYF

V gene: TRBV12-5
D gene: TRBD1
clone size: -
J gene: TRBJ2-7
CDR3 DNA: TGTGCTAGTGGTTTGGGGGGACAGGGGGCGTACGAGCAGTACTTC
CDR3 protein: CASGLGGQGAYEQYF

V gene: TRBV11-2
D gene: TRBD1
clone size: -
J gene: TRBJ1-2
CDR3 DNA: TGTGCCAGCAGCTCGACGACAGGGTGGAGTGGCTACACCTTC
CDR3 protein: CASSSTTGWSGYTF

V gene: TRBV20-1
D gene: -
clone size: -
J gene: TRBJ2-1
CDR3 DNA: TGCAGTGCCCGACCCCATAGCTCCTACAATGAGCAGTTCTTC
CDR3 protein: CSARPHSSYNEQFF

V gene: TRBV5-1
D gene: -
clone size: few
J gene: TRBJ2-6
CDR3 DNA: TGCGCCAGCAGCTTGGGCTGGGGGGCCCAGGGTTCAGCCAACGTCCTGACTTTC
CDR3 protein: CASSLGWGAQGSANVLTF

V gene: TRBV12-3/TRBV12-4
D gene: TRBD1
clone size: many
J gene: TRBJ1-1
CDR3 DNA: TGTGCCAGCAGTAGCCGGGACAGGGGGCTATCGGGTGAAGCTTTCTTT
CDR3 protein: CASSSRDRGLSGEAFF

V gene: TRBV7-4
D gene: TRBD1
clone size: many
J gene: TRBJ1-4
CDR3 DNA: TGTGCCAGCAGCCCCCGGACAGGGCAAATCTACCTTGCAACTAATGAAAAACTGTTTTTT
CDR3 protein: CASSPRTGQIYLATNEKLFF

V gene: TRBV7-9
D gene: -
clone size: few
J gene: TRBJ1-2
CDR3 DNA: TGTGCCAGCCGACCCGGGGGGGGGAACGCTGAGGGCTACACCTTC
CDR3 protein: CASRPGGGNAEGYTF

V gene: TRBV6-2/TRBV6-3
D gene: -
clone size: many
J gene: TRBJ2-7
CDR3 DNA: TGTGCCAGCAGCCCTAGCTCCTACGAGCAGTACTTC
CDR3 protein: CASSPSSYEQYF

V gene: TRBV7-2
D gene: TRBD1
clone size: many
J gene: TRBJ1-3
CDR3 DNA: TGTGCCAGCAGCTTAGGCGTCTTTGGGACAGGGGCCTCTGGAAACACCATATATTTT
CDR3 protein: CASSLGVFGTGASGNTIYF

V gene: TRBV7-2
D gene: TRBD2
clone size: -
J gene: TRBJ2-1
CDR3 DNA: TGTGCCAGCAGCCGCCTAATAGCGGGGGTTTACAATGAGCAGTTCTTC
CDR3 protein: CASSRLIAGVYNEQFF

V gene: TRBV20-1
D gene: TRBD1
clone size: -
J gene: TRBJ2-5
CDR3 DNA: TGCAGTGCTAGGGGACAGTCCCCAGGGACCCAGTACTTC
CDR3 protein: CSARGQSPGTQYF

V gene: TRBV18
D gene: TRBD2
clone size: -
J gene: TRBJ2-1
CDR3 DNA: TGTGCCAGCTCACAATTAGCGGGGGCCCCTGAGGCGGAGCAGTTCTTC
CDR3 protein: CASSQLAGAPEAEQFF

V gene: TRBV30
D gene: TRBD1
clone size: -
J gene: TRBJ1-2
CDR3 DNA: TGTGCCTGGGACTGGGGACAGAACTATGGCTACACCTTC
CDR3 protein: CAWDWGQNYGYTF

V gene: TRBV6-2/TRBV6-3
D gene: -
clone size: -
J gene: TRBJ2-2
CDR3 DNA: TGTGCCAGCAGTTACGTAGTACAGACCGGGGAGCTGTTTTTT
CDR3 protein: CASSYVVQTGELFF

V gene: TRBV12-3/TRBV12-4
D gene: TRBD2
clone size: many
J gene: TRBJ2-1
CDR3 DNA: TGTGCCAGCAGTTTATTGGGCGGGAGATCAGGGAATGAGCAGTTCTTC
CDR3 protein: CASSLLGGRSGNEQFF

V gene: TRBV7-8
D gene: TRBD1
clone size: many
J gene: TRBJ1-4
CDR3 DNA: TGTGCCAGCAGTTTCTCAAGGACAGGGGTAGAAAAACTGTTTTTT
CDR3 protein: CASSFSRTGVEKLFF

V gene: TRBV4-2
D gene: -
clone size: few
J gene: TRBJ2-3
CDR3 DNA: TGTGCCAGCAGCCCGGGACGGGACGAAGATACGCAGTATTTT
CDR3 protein: CASSPGRDEDTQYF

V gene: TRBV12-3/TRBV12-4
D gene: -
clone size: -
J gene: TRBJ2-2
CDR3 DNA: TGTGCCAGCAGACAGGGACAAAACACCGGGGAGCTGTTTTTT
CDR3 protein: CASRQGQNTGELFF

V gene: TRBV19
D gene: -
clone size: few
J gene: TRBJ2-3
CDR3 DNA: TGTGCCAGTAGAAGGAGGGGAACAGATACGCAGTATTTT
CDR3 protein: CASRRRGTDTQYF

V gene: TRBV5-6
D gene: -
clone size: few
J gene: TRBJ2-7
CDR3 DNA: TGTGCCAGCAGCCCGGGTGAGATCTACGAGCAGTACTTC
CDR3 protein: CASSPGEIYEQYF

V gene: TRBV20-1
D gene: TRBD1
clone size: few
J gene: TRBJ2-6
CDR3 DNA: TGCAGTGCGTCCGGGACAGTGACCTCTGGGGCCAACGTCCTGACTTTC
CDR3 protein: CSASGTVTSGANVLTF

V gene: TRBV4-2
D gene: -
clone size: -
J gene: TRBJ1-1
CDR3 DNA: TGTGCCAGCAGCCAAGACACCCGGGGCACTGAAGCTTTCTTT
CDR3 protein: CASSQDTRGTEAFF

V gene: TRBV7-3
D gene: -
clone size: -
J gene: TRBJ2-3
CDR3 DNA: TGTGCCTCCAGAGGTCTAGACACAGATACGCAGTATTTT
CDR3 protein: CASRGLDTDTQYF

V gene: TRBV27
D gene: -
clone size: many
J gene: TRBJ2-2
CDR3 DNA: TGTGCCAGCAGTTTATGGGGTCGGCCACCGAACACCGGGGAGCTGTTTTTT
CDR3 protein: CASSLWGRPPNTGELFF

V gene: TRBV5-4
D gene: -
clone size: few
J gene: TRBJ2-2
CDR3 DNA: TGTGCCAGCAGCGTGACTGCAGTAAACACCGGGGAGCTGTTTTTT
CDR3 protein: CASSVTAVNTGELFF

V gene: TRBV13
D gene: -
clone size: -
J gene: TRBJ1-2
CDR3 DNA: TGTGCCAGCAACTCAGCGGGGGCTAGTGGCTACACCTTC
CDR3 protein: CASNSAGASGYTF

V gene: TRBV19
D gene: -
clone size: once
J gene: TRBJ1-2
CDR3 DNA: TGTGCCAGTAGTAGCGACAACTGGGACTATGGCTACACCTTC
CDR3 protein: CASSSDNWDYGYTF

V gene: TRBV27
D gene: -
clone size: many
J gene: TRBJ1-6
CDR3 DNA: TGTGCCAGCAGTTTAAGTACGGACTCCTATAATTCACCCCTCCACTTT
CDR3 protein: CASSLSTDSYNSPLHF

V gene: TRBV20-1
D gene: -
clone size: -
J gene: TRBJ1-1
CDR3 DNA: TGCAGTGCTAGGGGTACAGCCTACACTGAAGCTTTCTTT
CDR3 protein: CSARGTAYTEAFF

V gene: TRBV4-1
D gene: TRBD2
clone size: many
J gene: TRBJ2-5
CDR3 DNA: TGCGCCAGCAGCCAAGAGGCTAGCGGGGTGATGGCCGATCCGTTTCAAGAGACCCAGTACTTC
CDR3 protein: CASSQEASGVMADPFQETQYF

V gene: TRBV9
D gene: -
clone size: -
J gene: TRBJ1-2
CDR3 DNA: TGTGCCAGCAGCCTGGGAGGGGACTATGGCTACACCTTC
CDR3 protein: CASSLGGDYGYTF

V gene: TRBV20-1
D gene: -
clone size: -
J gene: TRBJ2-3
CDR3 DNA: TGCAGTGCTAGCGGGCTGGGGACACATAGCACAGATACGCAGTATTTT
CDR3 protein: CSASGLGTHSTDTQYF

V gene: TRBV2
D gene: TRBD2
clone size: -
J gene: TRBJ2-1
CDR3 DNA: TGTGCCAGCAGTGAATGGCGGGAGGCCCCAAACAATGAGCAGTTCTTC
CDR3 protein: CASSEWREAPNNEQFF

V gene: TRBV6-6
D gene: -
clone size: -
J gene: TRBJ1-1
CDR3 DNA: TGTGCCAGCAGTTACTCAACAGGGGAAGCTTTCTTT
CDR3 protein: CASSYSTGEAFF

V gene: TRBV6-6
D gene: -
clone size: once
J gene: TRBJ1-4
CDR3 DNA: TGTGCCAGCAGTTATTTGGGGGAAAAACTGTTTTTT
CDR3 protein: CASSYLGEKLFF

V gene: TRBV12-3/TRBV12-4
D gene: -
clone size: few
J gene: TRBJ1-1
CDR3 DNA: TGTGCCAGCAGTTTAAGCGGGGGAGGCACTGAAGCTTTCTTT
CDR3 protein: CASSLSGGGTEAFF

V gene: TRBV12-3/TRBV12-4
D gene: -
clone size: many
J gene: TRBJ2-1
CDR3 DNA: TGTGCCAGCAGGTGGTTGAATGAGCAGTTCTTC
CDR3 protein: CASRWLNEQFF

V gene: TRBV7-8
D gene: -
clone size: -
J gene: TRBJ2-5
CDR3 DNA: TGTGCCAGCAGCTTAGTAGGCAGGGGAAGGGAGACCCAGTACTTC
CDR3 protein: CASSLVGRGRETQYF

V gene: TRBV27
D gene: -
clone size: -
J gene: TRBJ2-1
CDR3 DNA: TGTGCCAGCAGTTTAAAGGGGGGGCGGTCCTACAATGAGCAGTTCTTC
CDR3 protein: CASSLKGGRSYNEQFF